A selection of T cell receptor beta chains follows, all from one sample in a study of T-cell reconstitution after alpha-beta-depleted transplantation in children. TCRdb reprocessed the PCR reads via MiXCR and lists one record per CDR3 protein. The sample has around 700,000 distinct CDR3 sequences; about an eighth are singletons. The material was PBMCs, obtained before TCRalphabeta/CD19-depleted stem cell transplant. The origin of the receptors is a girl aged 2-10 years with congenital amegakaryocytic thrombocytopenia, due to receive a stem cell transplant. Each CDR3 is given with its conserved first and last residue. A D gene is named only where the DNA matches it firmly. Size is stated for part of the rows, as once, few or many counts, or as a class when the clone is expanded.

CDR3 DNA: TGTGCCAGCGGGGGGAGAGGGAGCTCTGGAAACACCATATATTTT
CDR3 protein: CASGGRGSSGNTIYF
D gene: NA
J gene: TRBJ1-3
clone size: many
V gene: TRBV12-3/TRBV12-4

CDR3 DNA: TGCAGCGCTCGGCTTTCGGAGCGTTTTTACGAGCAGTACTTC
CDR3 protein: CSARLSERFYEQYF
D gene: NA
J gene: TRBJ2-7
clone size: many
V gene: TRBV29-1

CDR3 DNA: TGTGCCAGCAGCTTCCGGACAGTCCTCTCCTACAATGAGCAGTTCTTC
CDR3 protein: CASSFRTVLSYNEQFF
D gene: NA
J gene: TRBJ2-1
clone size: few
V gene: TRBV13

CDR3 DNA: TGTGCCACCAGCAGCACGGCACCGGGACTAACCTCCTCCTTAAGCTCCTACGAGCAGTACTTC
CDR3 protein: CATSSTAPGLTSSLSSYEQYF
D gene: TRBD2
J gene: TRBJ2-7
clone size: NA
V gene: TRBV15

CDR3 DNA: TGCAGCGTTCAGATCACAGATACGCAGTATTTT
CDR3 protein: CSVQITDTQYF
D gene: NA
J gene: TRBJ2-3
clone size: NA
V gene: TRBV29-1

CDR3 DNA: TGTGCCAGCAGCTCGGGGGACGTACGACAGGAGACCCAGTACTTC
CDR3 protein: CASSSGDVRQETQYF
D gene: NA
J gene: TRBJ2-5
clone size: many
V gene: TRBV7-8

CDR3 DNA: TGTGCCAGCAGCTTAGCCGGGAATACCTACGAGCAGTACTTC
CDR3 protein: CASSLAGNTYEQYF
D gene: NA
J gene: TRBJ2-7
clone size: many
V gene: TRBV11-2

CDR3 DNA: TGCAGTGCTATTGGGCCCAAGCGGCCCAGTTCGTACAATGAGCAGTTCTTC
CDR3 protein: CSAIGPKRPSSYNEQFF
D gene: NA
J gene: TRBJ2-1
clone size: many
V gene: TRBV20-1

CDR3 DNA: TGCGCCAGCAGCCCCGATAACGGAGGGAGGGAGTATGAGCAGTTCTTC
CDR3 protein: CASSPDNGGREYEQFF
D gene: TRBD2
J gene: TRBJ2-1
clone size: NA
V gene: TRBV5-1

CDR3 DNA: TGTGCCAGTAGTACCCCGGGCGGACTAGCGGGAGGCTATGAGCAGTTCTTC
CDR3 protein: CASSTPGGLAGGYEQFF
D gene: TRBD2
J gene: TRBJ2-1
clone size: NA
V gene: TRBV19

CDR3 DNA: TGCGCCAGCAGCCCCGGGACGGGAAGCGATACGCAGTATTTT
CDR3 protein: CASSPGTGSDTQYF
D gene: NA
J gene: TRBJ2-3
clone size: many
V gene: TRBV5-1

CDR3 DNA: TGTGCCAGCAGCCAGGGACCGAATAATGAAAAACTGTTTTTT
CDR3 protein: CASSQGPNNEKLFF
D gene: NA
J gene: TRBJ1-4
clone size: few
V gene: TRBV11-2

CDR3 DNA: TGCGCCAGCAGCTTGGGAGTCCACGCTGAGTCAGATACGCAGTATTTT
CDR3 protein: CASSLGVHAESDTQYF
D gene: NA
J gene: TRBJ2-3
clone size: many
V gene: TRBV5-1

CDR3 DNA: TGTGCCAGCCTTTGGGGTGAGGATTTCAATGAGCAGTTCTTC
CDR3 protein: CASLWGEDFNEQFF
D gene: NA
J gene: TRBJ2-1
clone size: few
V gene: TRBV12-3/TRBV12-4

CDR3 DNA: TGCGCCAGCAGCTTGGTGGTAAGAGCAGGGGGTGAGCAGTACTTC
CDR3 protein: CASSLVVRAGGEQYF
D gene: TRBD1
J gene: TRBJ2-7
clone size: NA
V gene: TRBV5-1

CDR3 DNA: TGTGCCAGCAGCCAAACCCGGACTAATGAGCAGTTCTTC
CDR3 protein: CASSQTRTNEQFF
D gene: NA
J gene: TRBJ2-1
clone size: many
V gene: TRBV12-3/TRBV12-4

CDR3 DNA: TGTGCCAGCAGTTTTTCGGATAGCTCCTACAATGAGCAGTTCTTC
CDR3 protein: CASSFSDSSYNEQFF
D gene: NA
J gene: TRBJ2-1
clone size: few
V gene: TRBV12-3/TRBV12-4

CDR3 DNA: TGCAGTGCTTCACGCGTCGTCTACAATGAGCAGTTCTTC
CDR3 protein: CSASRVVYNEQFF
D gene: NA
J gene: TRBJ2-1
clone size: many
V gene: TRBV20-1

CDR3 DNA: TGTGCCAGCAGTCGGGACTTAATTCAGCCCCAGCATTTT
CDR3 protein: CASSRDLIQPQHF
D gene: NA
J gene: TRBJ1-5
clone size: many
V gene: TRBV12-3/TRBV12-4

CDR3 DNA: TGCGCCAGCAACGCCGGCATCTCCTACGAGCAGTACTTC
CDR3 protein: CASNAGISYEQYF
D gene: NA
J gene: TRBJ2-7
clone size: many
V gene: TRBV10-2

CDR3 DNA: TGTGCCAGTAGATTAGCGGGTATCGATGAGCAGTTCTTC
CDR3 protein: CASRLAGIDEQFF
D gene: TRBD2
J gene: TRBJ2-1
clone size: NA
V gene: TRBV19

CDR3 DNA: TGCGCCAGCAGCCCCTGGACTTGGCCCACAGATACGCAGTATTTT
CDR3 protein: CASSPWTWPTDTQYF
D gene: NA
J gene: TRBJ2-3
clone size: NA
V gene: TRBV4-1

CDR3 DNA: TGCAGTGCTAGAGAACCCCATTGGGACAGTGATAATAGATTGGGGGGGCAGTTCTTC
CDR3 protein: CSAREPHWDSDNRLGGQFF
D gene: NA
J gene: TRBJ2-1
clone size: many
V gene: TRBV20-1

CDR3 DNA: TGCAGTGCTAGGTCCATGAACACTGAAGCTTTCTTT
CDR3 protein: CSARSMNTEAFF
D gene: NA
J gene: TRBJ1-1
clone size: NA
V gene: TRBV20-1

CDR3 DNA: TGCGCCACCGGACCGGGACTCACGAACACCGGGGAGCTGTTTTTT
CDR3 protein: CATGPGLTNTGELFF
D gene: NA
J gene: TRBJ2-2
clone size: NA
V gene: TRBV5-1

CDR3 DNA: TGCAGTGCTAGTTTCGAACAGGGGGCCCTGAACACCGGGGAGCTGTTTTTT
CDR3 protein: CSASFEQGALNTGELFF
D gene: TRBD1
J gene: TRBJ2-2
clone size: NA
V gene: TRBV20-1

CDR3 DNA: TGTGCCAGCAGCGAACAAGGATTAAGCTCCTACAATGAGCAGTTCTTC
CDR3 protein: CASSEQGLSSYNEQFF
D gene: NA
J gene: TRBJ2-1
clone size: NA
V gene: TRBV7-7

CDR3 DNA: TGTGCCAGCAGCCCCCTTTGGACAGAGAACACTGAAGCTTTCTTT
CDR3 protein: CASSPLWTENTEAFF
D gene: NA
J gene: TRBJ1-1
clone size: few
V gene: TRBV6-1

CDR3 DNA: TGCGCCAGCAGGGAACAGGGTAGGGATGAGCAGTTCTTC
CDR3 protein: CASREQGRDEQFF
D gene: NA
J gene: TRBJ2-1
clone size: many
V gene: TRBV5-1

CDR3 DNA: TGTGCCAGCAGCGTAGCGGGACTCTTCACAGATACGCAGTATTTT
CDR3 protein: CASSVAGLFTDTQYF
D gene: NA
J gene: TRBJ2-3
clone size: many
V gene: TRBV9

CDR3 DNA: TGTGCCATCAGTGAGTACACCACTGGAAACACCATATATTTT
CDR3 protein: CAISEYTTGNTIYF
D gene: NA
J gene: TRBJ1-3
clone size: NA
V gene: TRBV10-3

CDR3 DNA: TGCAGCGTAGCAATAGGGACTAACGAGCAGTACTTC
CDR3 protein: CSVAIGTNEQYF
D gene: TRBD2
J gene: TRBJ2-7
clone size: many
V gene: TRBV29-1

CDR3 DNA: TGTGCCAGCACCCCTGGCCTCTCTGGGGCCAACGTCCTGACTTTC
CDR3 protein: CASTPGLSGANVLTF
D gene: NA
J gene: TRBJ2-6
clone size: few
V gene: TRBV28

CDR3 DNA: TGTGCCAGCAGTCCTCGGGACACCCGTTGGTACCAAGAGACCCAGTACTTC
CDR3 protein: CASSPRDTRWYQETQYF
D gene: NA
J gene: TRBJ2-5
clone size: many
V gene: TRBV12-3/TRBV12-4

CDR3 DNA: TGTGCCAGCACCAGGGGGGGACACTCCTACGAGCAGTACTTC
CDR3 protein: CASTRGGHSYEQYF
D gene: NA
J gene: TRBJ2-7
clone size: NA
V gene: TRBV12-3/TRBV12-4

CDR3 DNA: TGTGCCACCAGCAGGGAGACAGGCTCATCCTCCTACGAGCAGTACTTC
CDR3 protein: CATSRETGSSSYEQYF
D gene: NA
J gene: TRBJ2-7
clone size: many
V gene: TRBV15